The T cell receptor beta chain described here comes from a study of T cell repertoires in aging, cancer and after chemotherapy. The wider study: Millions of TCR reads made up the full dataset.

This CDR3 comprises 13 residues. Trimming removed 1 base from V and 1 base from J, with 4 bases in between. The germline V gene encodes CDR1 SGHTA and CDR2 FQGNSA. As for this clonotype: No antigen is known for it.

The template was genomic DNA from peripheral blood, not RNA. Rearranged V-D-J TRB sequences were amplified with a mixed TRB-A/B primer pool. In TCRdb, the multiplex PCR reads were re-called with MiXCR into one record per CDR3 protein. The sample records some 9,300 distinct CDR3 sequences, around 44% being singletons. General study points: In cancer patients, declining TCR diversity with age involved lost richness and lost evenness. Median generation probability rose over the chemotherapy interval in each cancer cohort, suggesting rebound thymic output.

J is TRBJ1-1 and V is TRBV7-2; no reliable D call. This receptor was obtained from a human donor in good health. The source material was blood. CDR3 nucleotides: TGTGCCAGCAGCTTAGACAGGAACACTGAAGCTTTCTTT. It specifies CASSLDRNTEAFF.